The 14 T cell receptor beta chains presented below share a single source sample, sequenced in a study of T cell changes during pregnancy in multiple sclerosis. Measured with immunoSEQ multiplex PCR; TCRdb has only the in-frame clones, and not every one. The table includes about 69,000 clones, just over 90% detected once. Sequencing was performed on peripheral blood, taken in the third trimester of pregnancy. These receptors all stem from a female donor with multiple sclerosis, enrolled in a pregnancy study.

This clone is termed medium-sized. The chain recombines TRBV28 with TRBJ2-3, with D perhaps TRBD2 (5 bases). CDR3 length: 12 amino acids. Germline V gene sequence: CDR1 MDHEN, CDR2 SYDVKM. V was pared by 3 bases and J by 6 bases, with 7 bases between. CDR3 in amino acids: CASSFLADTQYF. CDR3 nucleotides: TGTGCCAGCAGTTTTCTAGCCGATACGCAGTATTTT.

CDR3 loop: CASSLGSTGDSPLHF. The DNA of the CDR3 is TGTGCCAGCAGCTTAGGTTCGACAGGAGATTCACCCCTCCACTTT. The chain uses TRBV7-9 and TRBJ1-6, with D perhaps matching TRBD1 (6 bases). The CDR3 is 15 residues long. Germline loops: CDR1 SEHNR, CDR2 FQNEAQ (reference sequence). Trimming took 1 base from V and 8 from J, leaving 12 bases between them.

The V gene is TRBV10-3, the J gene TRBJ2-1; TRBD1 matches at 7 bases. Looked up from germline, CDR1 is ENHRY and CDR2 is SYGVKD. The CDR3 has 15 residues. After removal of 2 bases from V and 10 bases from J, the junction contained 11 bases not matched to a gene. The CDR3 nucleotides are TGTGCCATCAGTGAGCCCCAGACAGGGCTAGGGGAGCAGTTCTTC. Translated: CAISEPQTGLGEQFF.

V is TRBV10-3 and J is TRBJ2-7, with 7 bases matching TRBD1. Per the germline V gene, CDR1 is ENHRY and CDR2 is SYGVKD. V lost 10 bases to trimming and J lost 5 bases; unmatched junction nucleotides: 8. The CDR3 has 12 residues. The CDR3 spells CATETGQDEQYF. The DNA of the CDR3 is TGTGCCACCGAGACAGGGCAGGACGAGCAGTACTTC.

The rearrangement uses TRBV30 and TRBJ1-4; tentatively, D is TRBD1 (5 bases). Germline V gives CDR1 GTSNPN, CDR2 SVGIG (reference sequence). This CDR3 has 14 residues. V lost 0 bases and J lost 4, with 9 bases in between. The CDR3 DNA sequence: TGTGCCTGGAGTGTCGGGGGGGGTAATGAAAAACTGTTTTTT. Its protein is CAWSVGGGNEKLFF.

The chain is built from TRBV7-2 and TRBJ2-5; a weak D match, TRBD2 (7 bases). The CDR3 covers 17 residues. Trimming cost V 1 base and J 5 bases, with 20 bases left between them. Germline V gives CDR1 SGHTA, CDR2 FQGNSA. The CDR3 sequence is CASSLGGRGLPLETQYF. The CDR3 nucleotides are TGTGCCAGCAGCTTAGGGGGGCGGGGACTACCTTTGGAGACCCAGTACTTC.

This chain links TRBV5-3 with TRBJ1-5, with 10 bases that match TRBD1. TRBV5-3 is an open reading frame whose function is uncertain. The CDR3 has 15 amino acids. J lost 2 bases, V lost 4 bases, and 3 bases had no gene match. In DNA, the CDR3 is TGTGCCAGAAGCACCGGACAGGGGGGCAATCAGCCCCAGCATTTT. It codes for CARSTGQGGNQPQHF.

This chain joins TRBV4-3 and TRBJ2-6; no definite D call. CDR3 length: 17 residues. Germline CDR1 is LGHNA and CDR2 is YSLEER. V lost 0 bases, J lost 0 bases, and 9 bases lay in between. CDR3 DNA sequence: TGCGCCAGCAGCCAAGACGGCACTACCTCTGGGGCCAACGTCCTGACTTTC. It codes for CASSQDGTTSGANVLTF.

V and J are TRBV7-2 and TRBJ2-7; possibly TRBD1 for D (5 bases). The CDR3 contains 14 residues. Germline-derived CDR1 and CDR2 are SGHTA and FQGNSA. V was clipped by 4 bases and J by 3 bases, with 13 bases between them. The CDR3 sequence: CASSSRSTGYEQYF. In DNA, the CDR3 is TGTGCCAGCAGCTCCCGGAGCACAGGCTACGAGCAGTACTTC. Full variable domain (remainder filled in from reference TRBV7-2 and TRBJ2-7): GAGVSQSPSNKVTEKGKDVELRCDPISGHTALYWYRQSLGQGLEFLIYFQGNSAPDKSGLPSDRFSAERTGGSVSTLTIQRTQQEDSAVYLCASSSRSTGYEQYFGPGTRLTVT.

The chain combines TRBV6-6 with TRBJ1-2; the D gene is possibly TRBD1 (6 bases). The V gene lost 3 bases and the J gene lost 8 bases, with 13 bases spanning the gap. The CDR3 loop spans 13 amino acids. Germline assignment: CDR1 MNHNY and CDR2 SVGAGI (reference sequence). CDR3 protein: CASSYRRGRGYTF. DNA of the CDR3: TGTGCCAGCAGTTATAGGCGGGGGCGAGGCTACACCTTC.

The gene calls are TRBV30 and TRBJ2-1, with 8 bases lining up with TRBD2. V was clipped by 4 bases and J by 0 bases; unmatched bases: 5. Germline values: CDR1 GTSNPN, CDR2 SVGIG (reference sequence). CDR3 length equals 15 residues. CDR3 nucleotides: TGTGCCTGGATCGGCGGGGGGAGCTCCTACAATGAGCAGTTCTTC. Its translation is CAWIGGGSSYNEQFF.

The chain employs TRBV2 and TRBJ2-7, with 9 bases matching TRBD2. The germline V gene encodes CDR1 SNHLY and CDR2 FYNNEI. The CDR3 contains 15 residues. After removal of 3 bases from V and 5 bases from J, the junction contained 8 bases not matched to a gene. This CDR3 reads CASSEVGGGADEQYF. The CDR3 nucleotides are TGTGCCAGCAGTGAGGTTGGCGGGGGGGCGGACGAGCAGTACTTC. Combining the CDR3 with reference TRBV2 and TRBJ2-7 gives the whole variable domain EPEVTQTPSHQVTQMGQEVILRCVPISNHLYFYWYRQILGQKVEFLVSFYNNEISEKSEIFDDQFSVERPDGSNFTLKIRSTKLEDSAMYFCASSEVGGGADEQYFGPGTRLTVT.

V is TRBV5-1 and J is TRBJ2-5; 7 bases match TRBD1. The CDR3 covers 15 residues. Losses at the gene ends were 3 bases for V and 4 bases for J; bases not matched to a gene: 9. Germline loops: CDR1 SGHRS, CDR2 YFSETQ. The CDR3 DNA reads TGCGCCAGCAGCTCAAAGACAGGGTGGGGAGAGACCCAGTACTTC. Translating gives CASSSKTGWGETQYF. Together with reference TRBV5-1 and TRBJ2-5, the CDR3 gives the full variable domain: KAGVTQTPRYLIKTRGQQVTLSCSPISGHRSVSWYQQTPGQGLQFLFEYFSETQRNKGNFPGRFSGRQFSNSRSEMNVSTLELGDSALYLCASSSKTGWGETQYFGPGTRLLVL.

This clone was seen a single time. The rearrangement links TRBV7-9 to TRBJ1-4; TRBD1 agrees at 9 bases. Germline CDR1 SEHNR, CDR2 FQNEAQ (reference sequence). The CDR3 runs to 15 residues. V trimming: 5 bases; J trimming: 7 bases; junction bases outside the gene matches: 8. DNA for the CDR3: TGTGCCAGCAGCGCAGGGACAGGGTGGGCTGAAAAACTGTTTTTT. Amino acids: CASSAGTGWAEKLFF.